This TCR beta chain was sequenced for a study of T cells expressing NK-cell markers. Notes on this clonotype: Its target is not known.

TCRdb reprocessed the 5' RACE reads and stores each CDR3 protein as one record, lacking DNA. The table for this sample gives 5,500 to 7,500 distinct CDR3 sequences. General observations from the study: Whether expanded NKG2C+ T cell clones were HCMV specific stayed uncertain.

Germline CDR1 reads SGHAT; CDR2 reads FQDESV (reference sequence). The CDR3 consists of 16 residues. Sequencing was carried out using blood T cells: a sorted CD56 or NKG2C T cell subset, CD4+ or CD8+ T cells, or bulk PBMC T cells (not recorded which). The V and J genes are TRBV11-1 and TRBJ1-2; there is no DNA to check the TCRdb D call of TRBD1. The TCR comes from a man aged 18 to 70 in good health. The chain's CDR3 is CASSLWEGTASYGYTF.